This paragraph covers one T cell receptor (beta chain) sequence. As yet, its antigen is unknown. A read error may be the cause here, since a much bigger clone is one base away. Sequencing was performed with immunoSEQ multiplex PCR; in TCRdb, only in-frame clones are kept and a portion is missing. The sample includes about 2 million clones, 90% to 95% of them seen just once. From germline, CDR1 is MNHEY and CDR2 SMNVEV (reference sequence). With 2 bases removed from V and 2 bases from J, the gap between germline ends came to 13 bases. The CDR3 loop spans 15 amino acids. The data originate from a study of shared clonotypes between healthy human individuals. For the study at large: A donor's plate count was three for CD4 naive and three for CD4 memory; CD8 naive had two and CD8 memory one.

General study findings and limits: The study sampled only blood, and tissue repertoires likely differ.

The genes are TRBV27 and TRBJ2-7; possible D gene TRBD2, 5 bases. Sequencing was performed on naive CD4+ T cells sorted from blood. Subset described: CD45RA+ positively selected. This clonotype originated in a man aged 18 to 30 in good health. The CDR3 loop reads CASSLKPQEAYEQYF. In nucleotides, the CDR3 is TGTGCCAGCAGTTTAAAGCCCCAGGAGGCCTACGAGCAGTACTTC.